A single sample is the source of the 10 T cell receptor beta chains below, sequenced in a study of OX40 agonist ivuxolimab in advanced cancers. Libraries were prepared by immunoSEQ multiplex PCR; TCRdb keeps only in-frame clonotypes and omits some of them. The data contain about 77,000 clones, 75% to 90% of them seen just once; the ten biggest clones take up 2% to 2.5%. The sequenced sample was CD4+ or CD8+ T cells sorted from blood, obtained in a trial of the OX40 agonist ivuxolimab. Receptor source: an adult with an advanced solid tumor such as melanoma, head and neck, liver or kidney cancer.

Only one count was recorded for this clone. This chain connects TRBV28 to TRBJ1-3; TRBD1 matches 10 bases. J gave up 0 bases and V 5 bases, and 4 bases lay outside the gene matches. There are 16 residues in the CDR3. Germline V gene lookup returns CDR1 MDHEN and CDR2 SYDVKM. CDR3 in amino acids: CASSPGQGISGNTIYF. In DNA form, the CDR3 reads TGTGCCAGCAGTCCGGGACAGGGGATCTCTGGAAACACCATATATTTT.

The rearrangement uses TRBV6-5 and TRBJ1-6; the D gene is possibly TRBD1 (5 bases). CDR1 is MNHEY, CDR2 SVGAGI, per germline. Between the trimmed V and J ends, which lost 5 bases and 13 bases, there was a span of 15 bases. The CDR3 is 13 residues long. CDR3 DNA sequence: TGTGCCAGCAGTGATAGTCCAGGGATGCCCCTCCACTTT. Encoded protein: CASSDSPGMPLHF.

To note about this clone: Other nucleotide sequences from this sample produce the same CDR3. In DNA, the CDR3 is TGTGCCAGTAGTATCGGAGACAGTCCCTCGAGGGGCTACACCTTC. Translation: CASSIGDSPSRGYTF. V gene TRBV19 combines with J gene TRBJ1-2; possibly TRBD1 for D (5 bases). The CDR3 length is 15 residues. Trimming stripped 3 bases from V and 8 bases from J, with 19 bases between. In germline, CDR1 is LNHDA, CDR2 SQIVND (reference sequence).

The chain joins TRBV29-1 to TRBJ2-1; the match to TRBD2 covers 13 bases. Germline lookup yields CDR1 SQVTM and CDR2 ANQGSEA. V trimming: 6 bases; J trimming: 8 bases; junction bases outside the gene matches: 7. The CDR3 totals 14 residues. CDR3 residues: CSVEGTSGTYEQFF. The CDR3 coding sequence is TGCAGCGTGGAGGGGACTAGCGGGACCTATGAGCAGTTCTTC.

The V call is TRBV30, the J call TRBJ1-2; possibly TRBD1 for D (6 bases). Germline assignment: CDR1 GTSNPN and CDR2 SVGIG (reference sequence). V was shortened by 0 bases and J by 0 bases, with 8 bases between the two germline ends. There are 14 residues in the CDR3. CDR3 DNA: TGTGCCTGGAGTGTCGGACAGTCTAACTATGGCTACACCTTC. It translates to CAWSVGQSNYGYTF.

This clone was detected only once. This chain joins TRBV19 and TRBJ2-1; TRBD2 aligns across 7 bases. The CDR3 is made up of 16 amino acids. V shed 0 bases, J shed 2 bases, and the junction held 4 bases outside the gene matches. CDR1 and CDR2 (germline): LNHDA, SQIVND (reference sequence). The CDR3 spells CASSIEELAPYNEQFF. CDR3 coding DNA: TGTGCCAGTAGTATAGAGGAACTAGCGCCCTACAATGAGCAGTTCTTC. The full variable domain, completed using reference TRBV19 and TRBJ2-1, is DGGITQSPKYLFRKEGQNVTLSCEQNLNHDAMYWYRQDPGQGLRLIYYSQIVNDFQKGDIAEGYSVSREKKESFPLTVTSAQKNPTAFYLCASSIEELAPYNEQFFGPGTRLTVL.

The chain uses TRBV7-2 and TRBJ1-4; D gene unclear. Germline CDR1 reads SGHTA; CDR2 reads FQGNSA. CDR3 length equals 15 residues. Trimming pared 0 bases from V and 8 bases from J, leaving 13 bases between. CDR3 loop: CASSLAPGGSEKLFF. The CDR3 DNA follows: TGTGCCAGCAGCTTAGCTCCGGGTGGAAGCGAAAAACTGTTTTTT.

J is TRBJ1-1 and V is TRBV6-1; no definite D call. Germline loops: CDR1 MNHNS, CDR2 SASEGT. The V end was cut by 0 bases, the J end by 5 bases, with 7 bases between. The CDR3 is made up of 13 amino acids. The DNA for the CDR3 is TGTGCCAGCAGTGAAGCAGGGAGAACTGAAGCTTTCTTT. It yields the protein CASSEAGRTEAFF.

The chain carries TRBV20-1 and TRBJ2-4; tentative D call: TRBD1 (6 bases). V was cut by 4 bases and J by 10 bases, with 8 bases left in between. Germline CDR1 is DFQATT and CDR2 is SNEGSKA (reference sequence). The CDR3 totals 10 residues. The CDR3 is CSAIDRIQYF. In nucleotides, the CDR3 is TGCAGTGCTATCGACAGGATTCAGTACTTC.

The genes are TRBV15 and TRBJ1-2; a possible D gene is TRBD1 (5 bases). V shed 1 base and J shed 5 bases, with 14 bases lying between them. Looked up from germline, CDR1 is LNHNV and CDR2 is YYDKDF (reference sequence). This CDR3 spans 15 amino acids. CDR3 sequence reads: CATSRGQGWGYGYTF. The CDR3 nucleotides read TGTGCCACCAGCAGAGGCCAGGGCTGGGGATATGGCTACACCTTC.